These 19 T cell receptor beta chains came from one sample sequenced in a study of T cell repertoires in cytomegalovirus infection. TCRdb independently ran MiXCR on the reads; one entry per CDR3 protein. The sample contains hundreds of thousands of distinct CDR3 sequences, roughly 30% of which appear only once. The antigens these receptors bind are not known. The starting material was cultured CD8+ T cells from PBMCs, obtained from culture after CMV antigen stimulation. The receptor source for this set is a human donor in good health (CMV status not recorded). Some clones in this sample may be carry-over from other donors' samples.

The chain employs TRBV10-3 and TRBJ2-2; D call uncertain. Germline V CDR1 and CDR2: ENHRY, SYGVKD. This CDR3 region has 13 residues. Deletions cut 6 bases from V and 5 bases from J, with 10 bases between. The CDR3 DNA reads as TGTGCCATCAGCCCCGAGTTGACCGGGGAGCTGTTTTTT. The encoded protein is CAISPELTGELFF.

This clonotype has a handful of counts. V is TRBV6-2 or TRBV6-3 and J is TRBJ1-5; D uncertain. V was shortened by 6 bases and J by 0 bases, with 12 bases between the two germline ends. The germline CDR1 and CDR2 sequences are MNHEY and SVGEGT. This CDR3 has 15 residues. CDR3 sequence: CASRTGKDSNQPQHF. The CDR3 DNA reads as TGTGCCAGCAGAACTGGAAAGGATAGCAATCAGCCCCAGCATTTT.

To note about this clonotype: This clone may be a read error of a much larger clone one base away. The chain links TRBV12-3 or TRBV12-4 to TRBJ2-7; possibly TRBD2 for D (6 bases). CDR3 length equals 17 residues. Trimming took off 1 base at V and 4 bases at J, with 20 bases between the two ends. This CDR3 is CASSLGPFWDSRYEQYF. The DNA of the CDR3 is TGTGCCAGCAGTTTAGGCCCCTTCTGGGACTCAAGGTACGAGCAGTACTTC.

This clonotype was observed a handful of times. This chain connects TRBV7-6 to TRBJ2-3; TRBD1 matches at 10 bases. Germline CDR1 SGHVS, CDR2 FNYEAQ. The CDR3 loop spans 16 amino acids. Germline trimming cut 5 bases from V and 3 bases from J; bases unmatched to any gene: 8. The DNA for the CDR3 is TGTGCCAGCAGCGCTAGTGGGACAGGGGTTACAGATACGCAGTATTTT. Translated, it gives CASSASGTGVTDTQYF.

CDR3 coding DNA: TGTGCCAGCAGTTACTCGGGAGGACAGCATGCTAACTATGGCTACACCTTC. It codes for CASSYSGGQHANYGYTF. The gene calls are TRBV6-5 and TRBJ1-2; perhaps TRBD1 as D (6 bases). Germline loops: CDR1 MNHEY, CDR2 SVGAGI. The CDR3 has 17 residues. Deletions cut 0 bases from V and 0 bases from J, with 14 bases between.

Only a few counts were recorded for this clonotype. The chain joins TRBV20-1 to TRBJ1-1, with a tentative D call TRBD1 (5 bases). The CDR3 has 16 amino acids. Germline CDR1 and CDR2: DFQATT and SNEGSKA (reference sequence). Trimming stripped 0 bases from V and 0 bases from J, with 14 bases between. The CDR3 region is CSARDLREGMNTEAFF. CDR3 nucleotides: TGCAGTGCTAGAGATTTACGGGAGGGGATGAACACTGAAGCTTTCTTT.

The genes are TRBV6-2 or TRBV6-3 and TRBJ2-7; 7 bases line up with TRBD1. CDR1 MNHEY and CDR2 SVGEGT come from the germline V gene. V shed 4 bases and J 0 bases; nucleotides not matched to a gene: 6. The CDR3 extends over 15 amino acids. The CDR3 DNA is TGTGCCAGCAGTTTTGGGGACAGAAGCTCCTACGAGCAGTACGTC. It encodes CASSFGDRSSYEQYV.

In its sample, this clonotype was seen a few times. The chain combines TRBV11-2 with TRBJ2-3, with 11 positions matching TRBD2. This CDR3 spans 15 amino acids. V gave up 5 bases and J gave up 2 bases; unmatched junction bases: 3. In germline, CDR1 is SGHAT, CDR2 FQNNGV. The DNA of the CDR3 is TGTGCCAGCAGCCTGACTAGCGGGATCACAGATACGCAGTATTTT. Translating it yields CASSLTSGITDTQYF.

This rearrangement joins TRBV4-1 to TRBJ2-1; 9 bases line up with TRBD1. The CDR3 consists of 12 residues. The V gene's germline CDR1 is MGHRA and CDR2 YSYEKL. V gave up 8 bases and J gave up 8 bases; unmatched junction bases: 4. Here the CDR3 DNA reads TGCGCCAGCCTGGGACAGGGCGATGAGCAGTTCTTC. It translates to CASLGQGDEQFF.

This clonotype was counted only a few times. The J gene is TRBJ2-7, the V gene TRBV6-1; 10 bases line up with TRBD2. Germline trimming cut 6 bases from V and 1 base from J; bases unmatched to any gene: 9. There are 16 residues in the CDR3. Germline CDR1 MNHNS, CDR2 SASEGT. The CDR3 DNA is TGTGCCAGCAGGACTTTAGCGGGGGGACTGTCCTACGAGCAGTACTTC. Protein: CASRTLAGGLSYEQYF.

CDR3 loop: CASSPPSGRDTQYF. The CDR3 DNA sequence: TGTGCCAGCAGCCCCCCGTCTGGACGAGATACGCAGTATTTT. The V call is TRBV11-1, the J call TRBJ2-3, with D unresolved. Per the germline V gene, CDR1 is SGHAT and CDR2 is FQDESV (reference sequence). Trimming took off 5 bases at V and 5 bases at J, with 14 bases between the two ends. CDR3 length: 14 residues. Using reference TRBV11-1 and TRBJ2-3 for the parts outside the CDR3, the full variable domain is EAEVAQSPRYKITEKSQAVAFWCDPISGHATLYWYRQILGQGPELLVQFQDESVVDDSQLPKDRFSAERLKGVDSTLKIQPAELGDSAMYLCASSPPSGRDTQYFGPGTRLTVL.

This clonotype came up a few times. The CDR3 sequence is CASSFWSSYNSPLHF. The CDR3 bases are TGTGCCAGCAGTTTCTGGAGCTCCTATAATTCACCCCTCCACTTT. This chain links TRBV27 with TRBJ1-6; unclear D gene. Germline values: CDR1 MNHEY, CDR2 SMNVEV (reference sequence). The CDR3 is 15 residues long. V lost 3 bases and J 0 bases, leaving 6 bases between the germline ends.

This rearrangement joins TRBV10-3 to TRBJ1-5; TRBD1 aligns across 9 bases. V lost 10 bases and J lost 4; bases outside the gene matches: 8. The CDR3 extends over 14 amino acids. The V gene's germline CDR1 is ENHRY and CDR2 SYGVKD. Written as DNA, the CDR3 is TGTGCCACCCCTGGACAGGGGTGGAATCAGCCCCAGCATTTT. Its translation: CATPGQGWNQPQHF.

The DNA for the CDR3 is TGCGCCAGCAGCCAAGATCGTTCGGGACCGGAGCAGTACTTC. It encodes CASSQDRSGPEQYF. V is TRBV4-1 and J is TRBJ2-7, with D perhaps being TRBD1 or TRBD2 (5 bases each). The germline V gene encodes CDR1 MGHRA and CDR2 YSYEKL. This CDR3 has 14 amino acids. Deletions cut 0 bases from V and 7 bases from J, with 13 bases between.

This clonotype was recorded a few times. V usage is TRBV7-9 and J usage is TRBJ1-4; the D gene is possibly TRBD1 (6 bases). Germline values: CDR1 SEHNR, CDR2 FQNEAQ (reference sequence). Trimming stripped 4 bases from V and 6 bases from J, with 18 bases between. This CDR3 region has 16 residues. The CDR3 coding sequence is TGTGCCAGCAGCTCCGCAGGGGCAGGGAGTCATGAAAAACTGTTTTTT. Protein: CASSSAGAGSHEKLFF.

This clonotype appeared many times. CDR3 nucleotides: TGCGCCAGCAGCCAGACAGGGTCCCCCACCGGGGAGCTGTTTTTT. Protein product: CASSQTGSPTGELFF. This sequence joins TRBV4-1 and TRBJ2-2; 7 bases align to TRBD1. CDR1 MGHRA and CDR2 YSYEKL come from the germline V gene. V lost 3 bases to trimming and J lost 4 bases; unmatched junction nucleotides: 5. This CDR3 contains 15 residues.

This chain connects TRBV5-6 to TRBJ2-1, with 10 bases lining up with TRBD1. CDR3 size: 18 residues. V was clipped by 1 base and J by 6 bases; unmatched bases: 13. Germline lookup yields CDR1 SGHDT and CDR2 YYEEEE. The CDR3 spells CASSLFSGDRGPRNEQFF. For the CDR3, the DNA is TGTGCCAGCAGCTTGTTTAGTGGCGACAGGGGGCCACGCAATGAGCAGTTCTTC.

Turning to this clonotype: A much larger clone sits a single nucleotide away, making a read error possible. DNA of the CDR3: TGTGTCAGCAGCCAAAGGGGGAGCAATCAGCCCCAGCATTTT. This codes for CVSSQRGSNQPQHF. The genes are TRBV7-2 and TRBJ1-5, with D possibly TRBD1 on 6 matching bases. The germline V gene has CDR1 SGHTA and CDR2 FQGNSA. The CDR3 is 14 residues long.

This clonotype was detected ten times or more. J is TRBJ1-1 and V is TRBV19; D call uncertain. The germline V gene encodes CDR1 LNHDA and CDR2 SQIVND (reference sequence). Trimming removed 5 bases at V and 7 bases at J, with 14 bases between. CDR3 length: 13 amino acids. The CDR3 loop reads CASSPTDGIEAFF. In DNA form, the CDR3 reads TGTGCCAGTAGTCCCACGGACGGGATTGAAGCTTTCTTT. The variable domain in full, with the rest retrieved from reference TRBV19 and TRBJ1-1, is DGGITQSPKYLFRKEGQNVTLSCEQNLNHDAMYWYRQDPGQGLRLIYYSQIVNDFQKGDIAEGYSVSREKKESFPLTVTSAQKNPTAFYLCASSPTDGIEAFFGQGTRLTVV.